This T cell receptor (beta chain) came from a study of T cells after yellow fever vaccination. Study-wide results and limits: There was a possibility that FACS-sorted repertoires contained abundant clonotypes contaminating from the bulk population. Researchers report a weaker secondary response that nonetheless peaked faster, day 5 versus 15. The booster saw the reappearance of most primary-vaccination clones (approximately 96% CD4, around 88% CD8).

CDR1 is KGHSH, CDR2 LQKENI, per germline. Trimming pared 5 bases from V and 2 bases from J, leaving 9 bases between. The CDR3 totals 13 residues. MiXCR was run by TCRdb on the 5' RACE reads, yielding one entry per CDR3 protein. This table has about 360,000 distinct CDR3 sequences, 6.2% appearing once. This clonotype was seen ten or more times. Its antigen is unknown. Sequencing used PBMCs, obtained 5 days after the yellow fever booster vaccination. The gene calls are TRBV18 and TRBJ1-1, with D uncertain. The sequence derives from a man aged 25 to 40 who received the YFV17D yellow fever vaccine. The DNA of the CDR3 is TGTGCCAGCTCAGACACCCTTAACACTGAAGCTTTCTTT. Its translation: CASSDTLNTEAFF.